This TCR beta chain was sequenced in a study of T-cell memory formation after mild COVID-19. General study findings and limits: The main location of contracting CD4+ clones was CM and EM, and that of contracting CD8+ clones was EMRA.

Libraries for TCRalpha and TCRbeta carried sample barcodes and unique molecular identifiers via 5'RACE. TCRdb re-analysed the 5' RACE reads in MiXCR, keeping a single row per CDR3 protein. The data show under 250,000 distinct CDR3 sequences, 9.5% seen once. The CDR3 is made up of 11 amino acids. CDR1 SGHTA and CDR2 FQGNSA come from the germline V gene. V lost 8 bases, J lost 8 bases, and 10 bases lay in between. This clonotype was observed a few times. The antigen remains undetermined. The receptor comes from a man aged 18 to 35 who had mild COVID-19 (a few samples of this study predate the infection). Cell type and time point are not known. Sequences were obtained from PBMCs or a T cell subset sorted from them (not recorded which). The chain has TRBV7-2 and TRBJ2-1; D remains unclear. CDR3 sequence (DNA): TGTGCCAGCGCGGTATACGATGAGCAGTTCTTC. It encodes CASAVYDEQFF.